Listed below are T cell receptor beta chains from one sample, sequenced in a study of blood T cell repertoires in COVID-19. Produced via immunoSEQ multiplex PCR; TCRdb's table is partial and in-frame only. The data contain 250,000 to 350,000 clones, roughly 90% of them singletons. Sequenced sample: peripheral blood. The receptors stem from a woman aged 70 to 79 with COVID-19, enrolled during active disease. The conserved cysteine and the conserved F or W are not part of the CDR3 here.

CDR3aa	v_gene	j_gene
ASSQQTLAGALDEQY	TRBV3-1/TRBV3-2	TRBJ2-7
ASSPGAGNTEAF	TRBV18	TRBJ1-1
ASSPRQGTYEQY	TRBV9	TRBJ2-7
ASSPILEADTQY	TRBV18	TRBJ2-3
ASSEGTSGGLETQY	TRBV6-1	TRBJ2-5
ASSQELLRGTYEQY	TRBV4-1	TRBJ2-7
ASSVGSGGGDEQF	TRBV9	TRBJ2-1
ASFGRGHEKLF	TRBV28	TRBJ1-4
ASSLNGRENSPLH	TRBV6-5	TRBJ1-6
ASSGQLYGYT	TRBV18	TRBJ1-2
ASSFGTGGTGELF	TRBV27	TRBJ2-2
ASRLGGSKNTEAF	TRBV11-2	TRBJ1-1
ASSMGLVTDTQY	TRBV11-2	TRBJ2-3
ASSPGGTSTDTQY	TRBV5-4	TRBJ2-3
ASSPQGYRFYEQY	TRBV14	TRBJ2-7
ASSLVPTGRDEQF	TRBV7-2	TRBJ2-1
ASSQGEWLRPGTQY	TRBV4-3	TRBJ2-3
ASTPLSGDTEAF	TRBV5-1	TRBJ1-1
ATSGPQNTEAF	TRBV24-1	TRBJ1-1
ASSHGSQRGGYGYT	TRBV3-1/TRBV3-2	TRBJ1-2
ASSFGGGSPGELF	TRBV5-1	TRBJ2-2
ASSPKTRGTGTRIYGYT	TRBV3-1/TRBV3-2	TRBJ1-2
ASSLGTGGYEQY	TRBV28	TRBJ2-7
ASSVGGLGRTMAYGYT	TRBV9	TRBJ1-2
ASSQDEVSNQPQH	TRBV4-1	TRBJ1-5
ASSQDNGGNEQF	TRBV4-3	TRBJ2-1
ASSSSPDRLGDYT	TRBV5-1	TRBJ1-2
SASLRSGGADTQY	TRBV20-1	TRBJ2-3
ASSYGGTDRQF	TRBV6-5	TRBJ2-1
SVVEGHGQPQH	TRBV29-1	TRBJ1-5
ASRDRGTDTQY	TRBV19	TRBJ2-3
ASSERQGATYEQY	TRBV5-4	TRBJ2-7
ASSQDQGKSYGYT	TRBV4-3	TRBJ1-2
ASLDPGQGAGVGYT	TRBV5-1	TRBJ1-2
ASSLVGQPPTEAF	TRBV5-4	TRBJ1-1
ASSFGQGANYGYT	TRBV5-1	TRBJ1-2
ASSDQEVRNTEAF	TRBV2	TRBJ1-1
ASSSPGGVNYGYT	TRBV5-4	TRBJ1-2
ASSFSSTSGNPGELF	TRBV7-9	TRBJ2-2
ASSLASAGGPYEQF	TRBV5-6	TRBJ2-1
ASSVVPGGTDTQY	TRBV9	TRBJ2-3
ASSGGTVGTEAF	TRBV2	TRBJ1-1
ASSPPYYLAHEQY	TRBV3-1/TRBV3-2	TRBJ2-7
AVGEVATGEAF	TRBV10-3	TRBJ1-1
SVGTGANQPQH	TRBV29-1	TRBJ1-5
ASSAGRDIVTDTQY	TRBV3-1/TRBV3-2	TRBJ2-3